The subject of this entry is one T cell receptor (beta chain). The source of the sample is a study of blood T cell repertoires in COVID-19. Study details: Specimens from acute and convalescent COVID-19 originated in the United States, Italy and Spain. PBMCs, B-cell-depleted T cells, or T cells provided the cDNA or gDNA that made up the material.

This CDR3 spans 15 amino acids. Germline loops: CDR1 SGHRS, CDR2 YFSETQ. The V end lost 4 bases, the J end lost 1 base, and 11 bases lay between the germline ends. Generated by immunoSEQ multiplex PCR, the TCRdb table keeps only in-frame clones and is missing some. The sample holds over 40,000 clones, about 86% seen once. The V call is TRBV5-1, the J call TRBJ1-4; D remains ambiguous. Material: peripheral blood. The TCR sequence derives from a woman aged 80 or over with acute or convalescent COVID-19. Here the CDR3 reads CASSPSGETNEKLFF. The CDR3 nucleotides read TGCGCCAGCAGCCCTTCCGGGGAAACTAATGAAAAACTGTTTTTT.